Below, 3 T cell receptor beta chains from the same sample are listed, as sequenced in a study of blood T cell repertoires in COVID-19. The data were produced by immunoSEQ multiplex PCR, yet TCRdb's version contains in-frame clones alone and is incomplete. Altogether about 64,000 clones are present, about 88% being singletons, with the ten largest covering around 10%. Sequencing input: PBMCs or T cells enriched from blood (not recorded which). The source is a woman between 35 and 50 years old who had recovered from COVID-19.

CDR3 loop: CASERGLEKLFF. CDR3 nucleotides: TGTGCCAGCGAGAGGGGACTAGAAAAACTGTTTTTT. The genes are TRBV2 and TRBJ1-4; D may be TRBD1 (5 bases). V was trimmed by 8 bases and J by 8 bases, leaving 12 bases between them. This CDR3 has 12 amino acids. Per the germline V gene, CDR1 is SNHLY and CDR2 is FYNNEI.

In this sample, this clone turned up once. This sequence joins TRBV14 and TRBJ2-2, with TRBD2 identical over 9 bases. V shed 0 bases and J 3 bases; nucleotides not matched to a gene: 5. The CDR3 is 17 amino acids. Germline V lookup: CDR1 SGHDN, CDR2 FVKESK. CDR3 sequence reads: CASSQDPAGGYTGELFF. CDR3 coding DNA: TGTGCCAGCAGCCAAGATCCAGCGGGGGGATACACCGGGGAGCTGTTTTTT.

V is TRBV11-2 and J is TRBJ2-2; 10 nucleotides agree with TRBD2. This CDR3 has 15 amino acids. CDR1 is SGHAT and CDR2 is FQNNGV in the germline V gene. V shed 1 base, J shed 6 bases, and the junction held 2 bases outside the gene matches. Here the CDR3 reads CASSLVLAGAGELFF. The CDR3 nucleotides are TGTGCCAGCAGCTTAGTGCTAGCGGGGGCCGGGGAGCTGTTTTTT.